The 31 T cell receptor beta chains listed next were all sequenced from one sample in a study of blood T cell repertoires in COVID-19. TCRdb keeps only in-frame clones here, not all; method: immunoSEQ multiplex PCR. The sample lists 250,000 to 350,000 clones, about 89% seen once, with 2.2% in the top ten. The sample taken for sequencing was peripheral blood. Receptors were obtained from a woman in her twenties or thirties with COVID-19, enrolled during active disease.

The chain employs TRBV12-3 or TRBV12-4 and TRBJ2-7, with 8 bases lining up with TRBD2. This CDR3 spans 12 amino acids. With 11 bases clipped from V and 7 bases from J, the junction kept 10 bases outside the gene matches. CDR3 residues: CASLAGGREQYF. CDR3 nucleotides: TGTGCCTCGCTGGCGGGAGGACGGGAGCAGTACTTC.

J is TRBJ2-2 and V is TRBV28, with TRBD1 identical over 11 bases. Per the germline V gene, CDR1 is MDHEN and CDR2 is SYDVKM. V shed 5 bases and J 6 bases; nucleotides not matched to a gene: 11. CDR3 length: 17 residues. The CDR3 nucleotides are TGTGCCAGCAGTACCCTCCGGGACAGGGGGTCCCCCGGGGAGCTGTTTTTT. Translating it yields CASSTLRDRGSPGELFF.

The chain combines TRBV27 with TRBJ2-7; D not certain. Germline CDR1 MNHEY, CDR2 SMNVEV (reference sequence). The CDR3 spans 14 residues. V was cut by 0 bases and J by 2 bases, with 8 bases left in between. CDR3: CASSLSGSPYEQYF. The CDR3, as DNA: TGTGCCAGCAGTTTATCCGGGTCACCCTACGAGCAGTACTTC.

The chain couples TRBV16 to TRBJ1-3; TRBD1 might be the D (6 bases). Deletions cut 0 bases from V and 6 bases from J, with 12 bases between. From germline, CDR1 is KGHSY and CDR2 FQNENV. The CDR3 extends over 15 amino acids. The CDR3 spells CASSQSQGYENTIYF. The CDR3, as DNA: TGTGCCAGCAGCCAATCACAGGGATATGAAAACACCATATATTTT.

The sample holds one count of this clone. The chain uses TRBV28 and TRBJ2-1; 8 bases line up with TRBD2. CDR3 length: 16 amino acids. Germline CDR1 reads MDHEN; CDR2 reads SYDVKM. Trimming cost V 6 bases and J 0 bases; bases outside gene matches: 7. The CDR3 reads CASRSTSGGSYNEQFF. In DNA, the CDR3 is TGTGCCAGCAGATCCACTAGCGGAGGCTCCTACAATGAGCAGTTCTTC.

V gene TRBV3-1 (or the pseudogene TRBV3-2) combines with J gene TRBJ2-5, with D unclear. Deletions cut 8 bases from V and 7 bases from J, with 8 bases between. Germline CDR1 LGHDT, CDR2 YNNKEL (reference sequence). The CDR3 extends over 10 amino acids. The CDR3: CASARGTQYF. The CDR3 nucleotides read TGTGCCAGCGCCCGAGGGACCCAGTACTTC.

V gene TRBV15 combines with J gene TRBJ1-2, with 8 bases lining up with TRBD1. With 5 bases clipped from V and 11 bases from J, the junction kept 13 bases outside the gene matches. The germline V gene encodes CDR1 LNHNV and CDR2 YYDKDF (reference sequence). CDR3 length: 14 residues. The CDR3 sequence is CATSRDRTGSGYTF. The CDR3 nucleotides are TGTGCCACCAGCCGCGACCGGACAGGGAGCGGATACACCTTC. The full variable domain, completed using reference TRBV15 and TRBJ1-2, is DAMVIQNPRYQVTQFGKPVTLSCSQTLNHNVMYWYQQKSSQAPKLLFHYYDKDFNNEADTPDNFQSRRPNTSFCFLDIRSPGLGDTAMYLCATSRDRTGSGYTFGSGTRLTVV.

V usage is TRBV5-4 and J usage is TRBJ2-7; D is possibly TRBD1 (6 bases). This CDR3 has 14 amino acids. V lost 4 bases and J 4 bases, leaving 15 bases between the germline ends. The germline gives CDR1 SGHNT, CDR2 YYREEE (reference sequence). This CDR3 reads CASSPGQRSYEQYF. The CDR3 DNA follows: TGTGCCAGCAGCCCCGGACAGCGGTCGTACGAGCAGTACTTC.

J is TRBJ2-7 and V is TRBV7-2, with 7 nucleotides matching TRBD2. The CDR3 loop spans 15 amino acids. Trimming removed 2 bases from V and 0 bases from J; junction bases left unmatched: 4. CDR1 is SGHTA and CDR2 is FQGNSA in the germline V gene. CDR3 coding DNA: TGTGCCAGCAGCTTAACGGGCGGGGGCTCCTACGAGCAGTACTTC. Translating it yields CASSLTGGGSYEQYF.

Notes on this clone: This CDR3 is also generated by other DNA sequences in the sample. V is TRBV27 and J is TRBJ1-5, with unresolved D. Trimming left V 2 bases short and J 0 bases short, with 5 bases between. Germline CDR1 MNHEY, CDR2 SMNVEV (reference sequence). This CDR3 comprises 14 residues. The CDR3, as DNA: TGTGCCAGCAGTTTAGGGAGTAGCAATCAGCCCCAGCATTTT. Translated, it gives CASSLGSSNQPQHF.

This rearrangement joins TRBV5-1 to TRBJ1-2; D perhaps matches TRBD1 (6 bases). V was pared by 4 bases and J by 3 bases, with 19 bases between. Germline CDR1 is SGHRS and CDR2 is YFSETQ. The CDR3 spans 16 residues. CDR3 protein: CASSPEVRGPHYGYTF. For the CDR3, the DNA is TGCGCCAGCAGCCCAGAAGTCAGGGGCCCACACTATGGCTACACCTTC.

The chain joins TRBV5-6 to TRBJ1-2; 10 bases are shared with TRBD1. This CDR3 region has 17 residues. CDR1 and CDR2 (germline): SGHDT, YYEEEE. J gave up 4 bases and V 4 bases, and 13 bases lay outside the gene matches. CDR3 residues: CASSPRTGGLTFYGYTF. For the CDR3, the DNA is TGTGCCAGCAGCCCCCGGACAGGGGGGTTAACCTTCTATGGCTACACCTTC.

The gene calls are TRBV27 and TRBJ2-1; weak D call: TRBD2 (6 bases). Trimming cost V 3 bases and J 0 bases, with 9 bases left between them. Germline CDR1 is MNHEY and CDR2 is SMNVEV (reference sequence). The CDR3 totals 15 residues. CDR3 nucleotide sequence: TGTGCCAGCAGTTTCGGCGGGGCCTCCTACAATGAGCAGTTCTTC. It codes for CASSFGGASYNEQFF.

The chain is built from TRBV6-6 and TRBJ1-5, with no clear D. Germline CDR1 is MNHNY and CDR2 is SVGAGI (reference sequence). Trimming left V 0 bases short and J 4 bases short, with 7 bases between. The CDR3 contains 14 residues. The CDR3 region has the DNA TGTGCCAGCAGTTACTCGGGCCAGAATCAGCCCCAGCATTTT. Translating gives CASSYSGQNQPQHF.

The CDR3 nucleotides are TGTGCCACCAGCAGGCGACTAGCGGGAGAAAATGAGCAGTTCTTC. This codes for CATSRRLAGENEQFF. The J gene is TRBJ2-1, the V gene TRBV15; 12 nucleotides match TRBD2. The V and J ends lost 3 bases and 7 bases, in that order; junction bases with no gene match: 4. Looked up from germline, CDR1 is LNHNV and CDR2 is YYDKDF (reference sequence). CDR3 length equals 15 residues.

The chain carries TRBV10-3 and TRBJ2-1, with 11 positions matching TRBD2. V shed 2 bases and J 4 bases; nucleotides not matched to a gene: 1. From germline, CDR1 is ENHRY and CDR2 SYGVKD. This CDR3 has 15 residues. This chain's CDR3 is CAISELAGGYNEQFF. As DNA, the CDR3 is TGTGCCATCAGTGAGCTAGCGGGAGGATACAATGAGCAGTTCTTC.

This sequence joins TRBV14 and TRBJ2-1; 15 positions agree with TRBD2. The CDR3 has 16 amino acids. Germline CDR1 SGHDN, CDR2 FVKESK. Germline trimming cut 1 base from V and 9 bases from J; bases unmatched to any gene: 4. CDR3 residues: CASSQGTSGRAGEQFF. CDR3 sequence (DNA): TGTGCCAGCAGCCAAGGGACTAGCGGGAGGGCCGGTGAGCAGTTCTTC.

The rearrangement uses TRBV28 and TRBJ1-5; D is possibly TRBD1 (5 bases). V was trimmed by 5 bases and J by 4 bases, leaving 15 bases between them. This CDR3 spans 15 amino acids. Germline V gives CDR1 MDHEN, CDR2 SYDVKM. The CDR3 sequence: CASSGDSKGNQPQHF. The CDR3 DNA reads TGTGCCAGCAGTGGGGATTCGAAGGGGAATCAGCCCCAGCATTTT.

The chain's CDR3 is CASSPPGTGAYEQYF. The CDR3, as DNA: TGTGCCAGCAGCCCCCCCGGGACAGGGGCCTACGAGCAGTACTTC. The rearrangement links TRBV7-2 to TRBJ2-7; the match to TRBD1 covers 10 bases. The V and J ends lost 5 bases and 2 bases, in that order; junction bases with no gene match: 6. Germline lookup yields CDR1 SGHTA and CDR2 FQGNSA. The CDR3 has 15 amino acids. Based on the CDR3 plus reference TRBV7-2 and TRBJ2-7, the full variable domain is GAGVSQSPSNKVTEKGKDVELRCDPISGHTALYWYRQSLGQGLEFLIYFQGNSAPDKSGLPSDRFSAERTGGSVSTLTIQRTQQEDSAVYLCASSPPGTGAYEQYFGPGTRLTVT.

The chain carries TRBV2 and TRBJ1-2, with TRBD1 as a possible D gene (6 bases). V shed 3 bases and J shed 4 bases, with 12 bases lying between them. CDR1 SNHLY and CDR2 FYNNEI come from the germline V gene. This CDR3 is built from 14 residues. The CDR3 DNA is TGTGCCAGCAGTGACAGGGGATCCTCCTATGGCTACACCTTC. It codes for CASSDRGSSYGYTF.

The chain carries TRBV5-5 and TRBJ2-1; D uncertain. Trimming took 2 bases from V and 0 from J, leaving 9 bases between them. Germline V gene sequence: CDR1 SGHKS, CDR2 YYEKEE (reference sequence). This CDR3 has 15 residues. CDR3 nucleotide sequence: TGTGCCAGCAGCTTTAGCTTTAACTCCTACAATGAGCAGTTCTTC. It codes for CASSFSFNSYNEQFF.

The chain uses TRBV18 and TRBJ2-7; 10 positions agree with TRBD1. Germline CDR1 is KGHSH and CDR2 is LQKENI. V was pared by 3 bases and J by 5 bases, with 10 bases of the junction left unmatched. The CDR3 covers 16 residues. The DNA of the CDR3 is TGTGCCAGCTCACCTCCCCCCGGGACAGGGGTCAACGAGCAGTACTTC. Residues: CASSPPPGTGVNEQYF.

This chain joins TRBV28 and TRBJ1-1, with 8 bases matching TRBD1. The junction had 2 bases not matched to a gene; V was cut back by 4 bases and J by 1 base. This CDR3 is 14 amino acids long. CDR1 is MDHEN, CDR2 SYDVKM, per germline. The CDR3 coding sequence is TGTGCCAGCAGTTCCGGGACAGGGAACACTGAAGCTTTCTTT. Encoded protein: CASSSGTGNTEAFF.

The chain employs TRBV18 and TRBJ2-7, with D unresolved. This CDR3 region has 13 residues. Trimming removed 2 bases at V and 5 bases at J, with 10 bases between. Germline loops: CDR1 KGHSH, CDR2 LQKENI. The DNA for the CDR3 is TGTGCCAGCTCACCAGGCAGGTCGCACGAGCAGTACTTC. Its translation is CASSPGRSHEQYF.

This clone was found once. The chain has TRBV7-9 and TRBJ2-7; D might be TRBD1 (6 bases). Germline CDR1 and CDR2: SEHNR and FQNEAQ (reference sequence). The CDR3 covers 15 residues. The V and J ends lost 2 bases and 3 bases respectively, with 14 bases between them. CDR3 sequence: CASSLLDSLLYEQYF. The CDR3 bases are TGTGCCAGCAGCTTACTGGACAGCCTACTCTACGAGCAGTACTTC. The full variable domain, with the rest looked up from reference TRBV7-9 and TRBJ2-7, is DTGVSQNPRHKITKRGQNVTFRCDPISEHNRLYWYRQTLGQGPEFLTYFQNEAQLEKSRLLSDRFSAERPKGSFSTLEIQRTEQGDSAMYLCASSLLDSLLYEQYFGPGTRLTVT.

The chain is built from TRBV10-3 and TRBJ1-3; D remains unclear. The CDR3 loop spans 16 amino acids. Germline V gene data show CDR1 as ENHRY and CDR2 as SYGVKD. V lost 2 bases to trimming and J lost 0 bases, with 11 bases between them. CDR3 protein: CAISETLTYSGNTIYF. The CDR3 DNA reads TGTGCCATCAGTGAGACTCTAACCTACTCTGGAAACACCATATATTTT.

The CDR3 DNA follows: TGTGCCTGGAGGGATGGGGGGAATGAGCAGTTCTTC. Translation gives CAWRDGGNEQFF. J is TRBJ2-1 and V is TRBV30; tentatively, D is TRBD2 (6 bases). Germline CDR1 is GTSNPN and CDR2 is SVGIG (reference sequence). V was trimmed by 3 bases and J by 7 bases, leaving 10 bases between them. The CDR3 has 12 residues.

The rearrangement uses TRBV11-2 and TRBJ2-5; the D is unclear. Trimming took 1 base from V and 5 from J, leaving 5 bases between them. Germline CDR1 SGHAT, CDR2 FQNNGV. The CDR3 totals 12 residues. The CDR3 is CASSLVRETQYF. CDR3 nucleotides: TGTGCCAGCAGCTTAGTGCGTGAGACCCAGTACTTC.

Note on this clone: The same CDR3 can be traced to other DNA sequences in this sample. The chain employs TRBV5-1 and TRBJ2-3; D not resolved. From germline, CDR1 is SGHRS and CDR2 YFSETQ. Trimming removed 3 bases at V and 0 bases at J, with 8 bases between. This CDR3 region has 14 residues. The CDR3 nucleotides are TGCGCCAGCAGCTCGTTAACTAGCACAGATACGCAGTATTTT. It encodes CASSSLTSTDTQYF.

The genes are TRBV2 and TRBJ2-3, with TRBD2 matching over 10 bases. Germline lookup yields CDR1 SNHLY and CDR2 FYNNEI. The CDR3 is 16 residues long. Trimming cost V 6 bases and J 6 bases; bases outside gene matches: 12. The CDR3: CASSTIAGGFSDTQYF. Here the CDR3 DNA reads TGTGCCAGCAGCACTATAGCGGGAGGATTTTCGGATACGCAGTATTTT.

The rearrangement uses TRBV27 and TRBJ1-5; D is unclear. CDR3 size: 12 residues. Germline V gives CDR1 MNHEY, CDR2 SMNVEV (reference sequence). The V end lost 6 bases, the J end lost 9 bases, and 12 bases lay between the germline ends. The CDR3 here is CASSLLGRPQHF. The CDR3 DNA reads TGTGCCAGCAGCCTACTTGGGCGGCCCCAGCATTTT.